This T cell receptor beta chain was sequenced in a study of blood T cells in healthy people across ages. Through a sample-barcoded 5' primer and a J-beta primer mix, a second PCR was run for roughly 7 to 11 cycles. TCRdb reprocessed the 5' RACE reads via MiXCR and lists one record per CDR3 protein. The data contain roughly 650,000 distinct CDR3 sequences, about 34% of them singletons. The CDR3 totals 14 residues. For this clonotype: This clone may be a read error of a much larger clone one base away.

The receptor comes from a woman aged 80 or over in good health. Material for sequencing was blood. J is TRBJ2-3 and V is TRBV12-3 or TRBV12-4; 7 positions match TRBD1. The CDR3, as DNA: TGTGCCAGCAGTGCGAACAGGGGCGCAGATATGCAGTATTTT. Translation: CASSANRGADMQYF.